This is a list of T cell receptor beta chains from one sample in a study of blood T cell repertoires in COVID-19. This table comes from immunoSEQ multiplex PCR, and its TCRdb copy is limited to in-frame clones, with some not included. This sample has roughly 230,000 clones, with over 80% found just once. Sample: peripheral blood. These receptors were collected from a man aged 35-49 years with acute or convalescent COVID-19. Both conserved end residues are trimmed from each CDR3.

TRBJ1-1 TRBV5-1 ASSDPGGNTEAF
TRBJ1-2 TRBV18 ASSPDRRIGYT
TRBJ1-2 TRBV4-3 ASSQDLGDSYYGYT
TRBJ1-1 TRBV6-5 ASLRAGRGEAF
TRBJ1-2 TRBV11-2 ASSLEGRTSYT
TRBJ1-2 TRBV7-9 ASTFWGDYGYT
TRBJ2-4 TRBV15 ATSREGQGFGKNIQY
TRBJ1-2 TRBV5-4 ASSLLAGNYGYT
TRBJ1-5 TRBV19 ASSDRTGEVSPQH
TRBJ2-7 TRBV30 AWSPGASGIGQY
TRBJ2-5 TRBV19 ASSLPGQGGGETQY
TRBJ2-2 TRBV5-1 ASSLSGTDGELF
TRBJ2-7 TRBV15 ATSRDLRRGHEQY
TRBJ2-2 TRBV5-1 ASSLEQSVRELF
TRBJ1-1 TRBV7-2 ASSGTGTVGTEAF
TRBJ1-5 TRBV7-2 ASSSGQPGNQPQH
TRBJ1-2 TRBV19 ASSLRDSGLINYGYT
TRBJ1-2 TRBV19 ASTTEKFPNYGYT
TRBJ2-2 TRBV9 ASSAYSGNTGELF
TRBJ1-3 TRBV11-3 ASSPDSDGNTIY
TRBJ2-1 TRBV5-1 ASSWSPTSGINNEQF
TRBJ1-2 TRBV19 ASSPGQANYGYT
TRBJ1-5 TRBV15 ATSRGPYQPQH
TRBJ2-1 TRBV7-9 ASRVSGVTDEQF
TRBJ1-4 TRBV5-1 ASSPQGDNEKLF
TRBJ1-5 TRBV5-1 ASSLGLDSNQPQH
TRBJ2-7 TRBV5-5 ASSLEGGASSYEQY
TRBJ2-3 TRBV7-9 ASSSGLGDTQY
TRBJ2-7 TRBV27 ASSLWRSYEQY
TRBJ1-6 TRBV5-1 ASSYGGGNSPLH
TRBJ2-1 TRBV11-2 ASSHISGSHYNEQF
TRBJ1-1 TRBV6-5 ASRDNTVNTEAF
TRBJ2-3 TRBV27 ASSLSFPGGAQDTQY
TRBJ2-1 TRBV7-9 ASSLGYEVLRYNEQF
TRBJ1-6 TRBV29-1 SARQGDNSPLH
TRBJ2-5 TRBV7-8 ASSPPGLKQETQY
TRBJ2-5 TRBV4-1 ASSLRGIQETQY
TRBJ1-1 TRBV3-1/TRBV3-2 ASSQDLVNTEAF
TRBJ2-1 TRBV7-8 ASSLEETRADEQF
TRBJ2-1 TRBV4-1 ASSRLLGLATGNEQF
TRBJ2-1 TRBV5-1 ASSDTGTSGTYNEQF
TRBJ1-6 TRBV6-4 ASSVAMDMSSPLH
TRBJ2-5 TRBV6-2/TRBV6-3 ASSAQVAGGLQETQY
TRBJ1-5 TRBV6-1 ASSEIAGSNQPQH
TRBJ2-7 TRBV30 AWRLAVYEQY
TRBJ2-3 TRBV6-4 ASSVAGGTDTQY
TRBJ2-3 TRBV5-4 ASSLEDVRRDEDTQY
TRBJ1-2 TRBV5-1 ASSPGQGRSYT
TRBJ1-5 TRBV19 ASSPGGVQPQH